A selection of T cell receptor beta chains follows, all from one sample in a study of control samples from healthy donors and cancer patients. Produced via immunoSEQ multiplex PCR; TCRdb's table is partial and in-frame only. The sample includes around 100,000 clones, over 75% of them seen just once. Sequencing was carried out using blood. All receptors derive from a woman under 30 in good health. CDR3s include the opening cysteine and the closing phenylalanine or tryptophan. A D gene is named only where the DNA matches it firmly. A row's size may be missing; if present it is once, few, many or a size class.

clone_size	v_call	d_call	j_call	cdr3_nt	cdr3_aa
NA	TRBV4-1	NA	TRBJ2-7	TGCGCCAGCAGCCAAGATGGTCCTGGCTACTCCTACGAGCAGTACTTC	CASSQDGPGYSYEQYF
NA	TRBV7-6	TRBD2	TRBJ2-2	TGTGCCAGCAGCCTAAAAACTAGCGGGAACACCGGGGAGCTGTTTTTT	CASSLKTSGNTGELFF
once	TRBV27	NA	TRBJ1-6	TGTGCCAGCAGTTTAGGGACAACATCACCCCTCCACTTT	CASSLGTTSPLHF
few	TRBV5-1	TRBD2	TRBJ2-5	TGCGCCAGCAGCTTGGAACTAGCGGCGGGGACCCAGTACTTC	CASSLELAAGTQYF
NA	TRBV27	TRBD2	TRBJ2-6	TGTGCCAGCAGTCCAAATAGCGGGCAGATCGTCTCTGGGGCCAACGTCCTGACTTTC	CASSPNSGQIVSGANVLTF
NA	TRBV5-1	NA	TRBJ2-7	TGCGCCAGCAGCTTGGGAGCGGCCACCTACGAGCAGTACTTC	CASSLGAATYEQYF
NA	TRBV12-1	NA	TRBJ1-2	TGTGCCAGCAGCTTTGGGAGCTTAAAGACTAATGGCTACACCTTC	CASSFGSLKTNGYTF
NA	TRBV4-2	TRBD2	TRBJ2-5	TGTGCCAGCAGCCAAGAGCGGGGGGGAGAAGAGACCCAGTACTTC	CASSQERGGEETQYF
NA	TRBV19	NA	TRBJ1-5	TGTGCCAGTAGTTTCCAGGGCGGCAATCAGCCCCAGCATTTT	CASSFQGGNQPQHF
NA	TRBV9	TRBD1	TRBJ1-6	TGTGCCAGCAGCGATGGGACAGGGTACTCCTATAATTCACCCCTCCACTTT	CASSDGTGYSYNSPLHF
NA	TRBV4-1	TRBD2	TRBJ2-1	TGCGCCAGCAGCCAAGTGGGGACTACCTACAATGAGCAGTTCTTC	CASSQVGTTYNEQFF
NA	TRBV6-5	NA	TRBJ1-6	TGTGCCAGCACTTTCGACACGAATTCACCCCTCCACTTT	CASTFDTNSPLHF
NA	TRBV19	NA	TRBJ1-1	TGTGCCACCGATGGGAGAGAGAACACTGAAGCTTTCTTT	CATDGRENTEAFF
NA	TRBV7-9	TRBD1	TRBJ1-6	TGTGCCAGCAGCTTGACAGGGAGTTCCAATTCACCCCTCCACTTT	CASSLTGSSNSPLHF
NA	TRBV11-3	TRBD2	TRBJ2-1	TGTGCCAGCAGCTTCGGACTAGCGGGGAACAGTGAGCAGTTCTTC	CASSFGLAGNSEQFF
NA	TRBV7-9	TRBD1	TRBJ1-6	TGTGCCAGCAGCTTATGGGACAGGGGGCTAGGGTCACCCCTCCACTTT	CASSLWDRGLGSPLHF
NA	TRBV5-1	NA	TRBJ1-2	TGCGCCAGCAGACCCGGCGGGGTTAACTATGGCTACACCTTC	CASRPGGVNYGYTF
NA	TRBV9	NA	TRBJ2-3	TGTGCCAGCAGCGTTGGGGATACGCAGTATTTT	CASSVGDTQYF
NA	TRBV9	NA	TRBJ2-3	TGTGCCAGCAGCGTCCCCACAGAGGGTGCTACAGATACGCAGTATTTT	CASSVPTEGATDTQYF
NA	TRBV5-1	NA	TRBJ1-2	TGCGCCAGCAGGGAACAGTCCTATGGCTACACCTTC	CASREQSYGYTF
NA	TRBV7-8	NA	TRBJ2-5	TGTGCCAGCAGCTTAGTCTCTTTGACTTGGCAGACCCAGTACTTC	CASSLVSLTWQTQYF
NA	TRBV2	NA	TRBJ2-6	TGTGCCAGCAATTTGGGGACACTCTCTGGGGCCAACGTCCTGACTTTC	CASNLGTLSGANVLTF
NA	TRBV6-1	NA	TRBJ1-1	TGTGCCAGCAGTGGCCCTTGGGGGCGATCCGACACTGAAGCTTTCTTT	CASSGPWGRSDTEAFF
NA	TRBV2	NA	TRBJ1-5	TGTGCCAGCAGCATAAATAGCAATCAGCCCCAGCATTTT	CASSINSNQPQHF
NA	TRBV2	NA	TRBJ2-7	TGTGCCAGCAGAGGTGGGGGTGTCTGGGGATCATCGAACTTCCCCTACGAGCAGTACTTC	CASRGGGVWGSSNFPYEQYF
NA	TRBV10-3	NA	TRBJ1-2	TGTGCCATCAGTGAGTTGGCCAGGGAAAACTATGGCTACACCTTC	CAISELARENYGYTF
NA	TRBV5-1	TRBD1	TRBJ2-7	TGCGCCAGCAGCTTGACAGGGGCGAGCTCCTACGAGCAGTACTTC	CASSLTGASSYEQYF
few	TRBV15	NA	TRBJ1-5	TGTGCCACCAGCAGAGACGGACAGCCCCAGCATTTT	CATSRDGQPQHF
once	TRBV14	NA	TRBJ2-5	TGTGCCAGCAGCGGTACACGAGAGACCCAGTACTTC	CASSGTRETQYF
NA	TRBV9	TRBD1	TRBJ1-2	TGTGCCAGCACGCCAACCGGGACAGAGCCGGGGTATGGCTACACCTTC	CASTPTGTEPGYGYTF
NA	TRBV19	NA	TRBJ1-2	TGTGCCAGTAGTATTCAACAGGGACGAGGCTACACCTTC	CASSIQQGRGYTF
once	TRBV24-1	NA	TRBJ2-7	TGTGCCACCAGTGATCCCGGGTCCCCGTCCTACGAGCAGTACTTC	CATSDPGSPSYEQYF
NA	TRBV4-1	NA	TRBJ2-4	TGCGCCAGCAGCCAAGCATTTTCTCGAGGGGAAAACATTCAGTACTTC	CASSQAFSRGENIQYF
NA	TRBV20-1	TRBD1	TRBJ2-3	TGCAGTGCTAGTAAAACAGGGGGTACAGATACGCAGTATTTT	CSASKTGGTDTQYF
NA	TRBV27	TRBD1	TRBJ1-2	TGTGCCAGCAGACCCCCGGGACAGGGAACAAGCTATGGCTACACCTTC	CASRPPGQGTSYGYTF
NA	TRBV6-6	TRBD1	TRBJ1-2	TGTGCCAGCAGCGGGGGGACAGGGGAAGGCTACACCTTC	CASSGGTGEGYTF
NA	TRBV24-1	TRBD1	TRBJ2-5	TGTGCCACCAGTAGTGCAGGGGGCGCAGAGACCCAGTACTTC	CATSSAGGAETQYF
NA	TRBV6-5	TRBD1	TRBJ1-2	TGTGCCAGCAGTTCCTCGCGAACCGACAGGGCCGGCTACACCTTC	CASSSSRTDRAGYTF
NA	TRBV14	NA	TRBJ2-1	TGTGCCAGCAGCCAAGAAGTTCTGCAGGGACGGAATGAGCAGTTCTTC	CASSQEVLQGRNEQFF
once	TRBV29-1	NA	TRBJ1-2	TGCAGCGTTGAAGAAGGTTTGGGGTGGAGCTATGGCTACACCTTC	CSVEEGLGWSYGYTF
NA	TRBV6-1	NA	TRBJ2-7	TGTGCCAGCAGTGAATTCGGAGGGGCCACCCCTTACGAGCAGTACTTC	CASSEFGGATPYEQYF
NA	TRBV19	TRBD2	TRBJ2-1	TGTGCCAGTAGTACAAGACTAGCGGGGGGATCAGACAATGAGCAGTTCTTC	CASSTRLAGGSDNEQFF
NA	TRBV19	TRBD2	TRBJ2-5	TGTGCCAGTAGCTGGCGGGGGGACCAAGAGACCCAGTACTTC	CASSWRGDQETQYF
NA	TRBV4-2	TRBD2	TRBJ2-7	TGTGCCAGCAGCCTAGCGGGGGCACGCTACGAGCAGTACTTC	CASSLAGARYEQYF
NA	TRBV7-2	NA	TRBJ2-3	TGTGCCAGCAGCCCCCCCACAGATACGCAGTATTTT	CASSPPTDTQYF
NA	TRBV6-5	NA	TRBJ1-2	TGTGCCAGCAGTAGGACGGACGCAGCTAACTATGGCTACACCTTC	CASSRTDAANYGYTF
NA	TRBV2	TRBD1	TRBJ1-3	TGTGCCAGCAGTTGGGACAGGGTCTACGAAAACACCATATATTTT	CASSWDRVYENTIYF
NA	TRBV7-8	TRBD1	TRBJ1-1	TGTGCCAGCAGCTCCCTCGACAGGGTCCGTGAAGCTTTCTTT	CASSSLDRVREAFF
NA	TRBV4-1	NA	TRBJ1-2	TGCGCCAGCAGCCACCCCGGGGTCCCCACCTATGGCTACACCTTC	CASSHPGVPTYGYTF
once	TRBV6-6	TRBD2	TRBJ2-5	TGTGCCACTGGGCAGGCGGGGGGGCGGAAAGAGACCCAGTACTTC	CATGQAGGRKETQYF
NA	TRBV2	NA	TRBJ1-2	TGTGCCAGCAGTGAACCTGGAAACTATGGCTACACCTTC	CASSEPGNYGYTF
NA	TRBV4-1	NA	TRBJ2-2	TGCGCCAGCAGCCAAGACTTGGGAACCCGCACCGGGGAGCTGTTTTTT	CASSQDLGTRTGELFF
NA	TRBV6-5	NA	TRBJ1-2	TGTGCCAGCAGTTACTCAAGTTTCTCCTATGGCTACACCTTC	CASSYSSFSYGYTF
NA	TRBV5-6	TRBD1	TRBJ1-3	TGTGCCAGCAGCTGGGGACAGGGCCTCTCTGGAAACACCATATATTTT	CASSWGQGLSGNTIYF